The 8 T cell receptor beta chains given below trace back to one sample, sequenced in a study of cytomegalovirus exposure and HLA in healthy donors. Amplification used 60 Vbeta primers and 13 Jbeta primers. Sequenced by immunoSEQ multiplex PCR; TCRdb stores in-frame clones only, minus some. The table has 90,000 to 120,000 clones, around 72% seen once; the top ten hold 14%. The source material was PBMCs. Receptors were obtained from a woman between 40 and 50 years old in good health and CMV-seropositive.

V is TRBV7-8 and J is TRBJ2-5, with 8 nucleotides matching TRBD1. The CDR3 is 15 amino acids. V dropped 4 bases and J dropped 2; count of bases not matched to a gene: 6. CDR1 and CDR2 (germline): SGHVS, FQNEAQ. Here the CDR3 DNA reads TGTGCCAGCAGCTCTTGGACAGGGTCTCAAGAGACCCAGTACTTC. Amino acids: CASSSWTGSQETQYF.

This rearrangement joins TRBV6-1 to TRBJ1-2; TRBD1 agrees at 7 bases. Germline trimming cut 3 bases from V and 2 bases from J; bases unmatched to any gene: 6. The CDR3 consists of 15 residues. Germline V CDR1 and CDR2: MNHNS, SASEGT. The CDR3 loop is CASSDWTGPNYGYTF. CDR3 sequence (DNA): TGTGCCAGCAGTGATTGGACAGGCCCCAACTATGGCTACACCTTC.

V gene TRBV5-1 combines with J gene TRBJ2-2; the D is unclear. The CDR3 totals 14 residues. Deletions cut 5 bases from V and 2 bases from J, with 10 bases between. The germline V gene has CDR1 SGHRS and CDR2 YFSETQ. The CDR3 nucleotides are TGCGCCAGCAGGGTGGCAGTAAACACCGGGGAGCTGTTTTTT. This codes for CASRVAVNTGELFF.

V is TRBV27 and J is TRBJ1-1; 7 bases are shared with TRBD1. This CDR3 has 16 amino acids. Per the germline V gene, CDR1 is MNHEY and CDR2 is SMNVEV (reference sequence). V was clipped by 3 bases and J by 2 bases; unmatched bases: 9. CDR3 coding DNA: TGTGCCAGCAGTTTCCGGACAGGTAATAGAAACACTGAAGCTTTCTTT. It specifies CASSFRTGNRNTEAFF.

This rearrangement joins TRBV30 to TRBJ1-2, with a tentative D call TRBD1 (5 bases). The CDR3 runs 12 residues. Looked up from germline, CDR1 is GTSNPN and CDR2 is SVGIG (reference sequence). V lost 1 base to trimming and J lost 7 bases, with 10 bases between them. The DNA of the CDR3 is TGTGCCTGGAGTGCGCCCGGGGGTGGCTACACCTTC. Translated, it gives CAWSAPGGGYTF.

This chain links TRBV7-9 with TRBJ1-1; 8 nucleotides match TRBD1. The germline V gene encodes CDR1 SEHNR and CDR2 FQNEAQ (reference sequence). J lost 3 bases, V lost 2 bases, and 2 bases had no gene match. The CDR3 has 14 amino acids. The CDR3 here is CASSLQGADTEAFF. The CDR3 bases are TGTGCCAGCAGCTTACAGGGGGCGGACACTGAAGCTTTCTTT.

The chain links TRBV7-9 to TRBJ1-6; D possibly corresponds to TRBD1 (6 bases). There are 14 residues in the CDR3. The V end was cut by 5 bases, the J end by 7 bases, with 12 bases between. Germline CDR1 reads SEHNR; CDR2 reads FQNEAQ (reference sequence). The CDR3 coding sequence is TGTGCCAGCAGCACTACAGGGTCCAATTCACCCCTCCACTTT. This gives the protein CASSTTGSNSPLHF.

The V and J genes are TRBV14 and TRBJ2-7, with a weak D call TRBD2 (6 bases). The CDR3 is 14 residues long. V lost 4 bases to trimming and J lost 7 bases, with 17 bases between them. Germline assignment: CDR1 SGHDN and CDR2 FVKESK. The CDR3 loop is CASSPRGGYGEQYF. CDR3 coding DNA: TGTGCCAGCAGCCCCCGGGGAGGATATGGGGAGCAGTACTTC.